Listed below are T cell receptor beta chains from one sample, sequenced in a study of graft-versus-host responses after intestinal transplantation. Their antigen targets remain unknown. Only in-frame clones appear in the TCRdb table, and some are missing; sequencing was by immunoSEQ multiplex PCR. The sample has roughly 130,000 clones; around nine tenths are singletons. Sequencing was performed on unstimulated CD4+ T cells sorted from spleen or lymph node cells, taken before intestinal transplant. The receptors stem from a human donor who received an intestinal transplant. The CDR3 runs from the conserved cysteine through the conserved F or W. Fields, in order: V gene, D gene, clone size, J gene, CDR3 protein, CDR3 DNA. A D gene is named only where the DNA matches it firmly. Clone size is given for some rows only: seen once, a few or many times, or a class if the clone is expanded.

v_gene: TRBV6-5
d_gene: -
abundance: -
j_gene: TRBJ2-2
CDR3aa: CASSYRPWNTGELFF
CDR3nt: TGTGCCAGCAGTTACCGTCCTTGGAACACCGGGGAGCTGTTTTTT

v_gene: TRBV28
d_gene: -
abundance: once
j_gene: TRBJ1-5
CDR3aa: CASRGTGLSNQPQHF
CDR3nt: TGTGCCAGCAGAGGAACAGGGCTTAGCAATCAGCCCCAGCATTTT

v_gene: TRBV29-1
d_gene: -
abundance: -
j_gene: TRBJ1-5
CDR3aa: CSVAENSNQPQHF
CDR3nt: TGCAGCGTTGCGGAAAATAGCAATCAGCCCCAGCATTTT

v_gene: TRBV5-1
d_gene: TRBD1
abundance: -
j_gene: TRBJ2-3
CDR3aa: CASSSIQGAGTDTQYF
CDR3nt: TGCGCCAGCAGCTCAATTCAGGGGGCTGGGACAGATACGCAGTATTTT

v_gene: TRBV6-1
d_gene: -
abundance: -
j_gene: TRBJ1-6
CDR3aa: CASSNPPQYSPLHF
CDR3nt: TGTGCCAGCAGTAATCCCCCTCAGTATTCACCCCTCCACTTT

v_gene: TRBV7-9
d_gene: -
abundance: -
j_gene: TRBJ1-5
CDR3aa: CASSPKGPQANSNQPQHF
CDR3nt: TGTGCCAGCAGCCCTAAGGGTCCACAGGCTAATAGCAATCAGCCCCAGCATTTT

v_gene: TRBV4-1
d_gene: TRBD1
abundance: -
j_gene: TRBJ1-1
CDR3aa: CASSQGGQGATFF
CDR3nt: TGCGCCAGCAGCCAAGGCGGACAGGGGGCGACTTTCTTT

v_gene: TRBV5-4
d_gene: -
abundance: -
j_gene: TRBJ2-3
CDR3aa: CASSLVGSVSPTDTQYF
CDR3nt: TGTGCCAGCAGCTTGGTAGGGTCGGTAAGCCCCACAGATACGCAGTATTTC

v_gene: TRBV19
d_gene: -
abundance: -
j_gene: TRBJ2-1
CDR3aa: CASSTRGVSLNEQFF
CDR3nt: TGTGCCAGTAGTACACGCGGGGTCTCCCTCAATGAGCAGTTCTTC

v_gene: TRBV19
d_gene: TRBD2
abundance: -
j_gene: TRBJ2-1
CDR3aa: CASRLAGGYNEQFF
CDR3nt: TGTGCCAGTAGGTTAGCGGGGGGGTACAATGAGCAGTTCTTC

v_gene: TRBV7-2
d_gene: -
abundance: -
j_gene: TRBJ1-2
CDR3aa: CASSLEGANYGYTF
CDR3nt: TGTGCCAGCAGCTTAGAAGGAGCTAACTATGGCTACACCTTC

v_gene: TRBV9
d_gene: -
abundance: few
j_gene: TRBJ2-6
CDR3aa: CASSERGGSGANVLTF
CDR3nt: TGTGCCAGCAGCGAAAGGGGGGGCTCTGGGGCCAACGTCCTGACTTTC

v_gene: TRBV9
d_gene: TRBD2
abundance: -
j_gene: TRBJ2-7
CDR3aa: CASSLYPGRDEQYF
CDR3nt: TGTGCCAGCAGCCTTTACCCGGGGAGGGACGAGCAGTACTTC

v_gene: TRBV30
d_gene: -
abundance: once
j_gene: TRBJ1-1
CDR3aa: CAWSRREGAEAFF
CDR3nt: TGTGCCTGGTCTAGAAGGGAAGGGGCTGAAGCTTTCTTT

v_gene: TRBV2
d_gene: TRBD1
abundance: -
j_gene: TRBJ2-7
CDR3aa: CASMDRVNEQYF
CDR3nt: TGTGCCAGCATGGACAGGGTCAACGAGCAGTACTTC

v_gene: TRBV30
d_gene: -
abundance: once
j_gene: TRBJ2-1
CDR3aa: CAWSPEYNEQFF
CDR3nt: TGTGCCTGGAGTCCAGAATACAATGAGCAGTTCTTC

v_gene: TRBV7-7
d_gene: -
abundance: once
j_gene: TRBJ1-1
CDR3aa: CASSLSRNTEAFF
CDR3nt: TGTGCTAGCAGCTTAAGTCGGAACACTGAAGCTTTCTTT

v_gene: TRBV7-9
d_gene: TRBD1
abundance: -
j_gene: TRBJ2-7
CDR3aa: CASRTGYEQYF
CDR3nt: TGTGCCAGCAGGACAGGGTACGAGCAGTACTTC

v_gene: TRBV5-4
d_gene: TRBD2
abundance: -
j_gene: TRBJ2-7
CDR3aa: CASSLSSGSSYEQYF
CDR3nt: TGTGCCAGCAGCTTGTCTAGCGGGAGCTCCTACGAGCAGTACTTC

v_gene: TRBV6-1
d_gene: TRBD1
abundance: -
j_gene: TRBJ2-7
CDR3aa: CASRRTGVGLYEQYF
CDR3nt: TGTGCCAGCAGGAGGACAGGGGTGGGCCTCTACGAGCAGTACTTC

v_gene: TRBV6-1
d_gene: TRBD1
abundance: -
j_gene: TRBJ1-6
CDR3aa: CASRDRAGSPLHF
CDR3nt: TGTGCCAGCAGGGACAGGGCAGGTTCACCCCTCCACTTT

v_gene: TRBV7-9
d_gene: -
abundance: -
j_gene: TRBJ2-1
CDR3aa: CASSLVYNEQFF
CDR3nt: TGTGCCAGCAGCTTAGTCTACAATGAGCAGTTCTTC

v_gene: TRBV5-1
d_gene: -
abundance: -
j_gene: TRBJ2-1
CDR3aa: CASSPSSLAYNEQFF
CDR3nt: TGCGCCAGCAGCCCGTCTAGCTTGGCCTACAATGAGCAGTTCTTC

v_gene: TRBV6-6
d_gene: TRBD2
abundance: -
j_gene: TRBJ2-1
CDR3aa: CASSYPSGSGDEQFF
CDR3nt: TGTGCCAGCAGTTATCCGAGCGGGAGTGGGGATGAGCAGTTCTTC

v_gene: TRBV6-1
d_gene: -
abundance: -
j_gene: TRBJ1-2
CDR3aa: CASSSTGLSGYTF
CDR3nt: TGTGCCAGCAGTTCTACAGGTCTAAGTGGCTACACCTTC

v_gene: TRBV18
d_gene: TRBD1
abundance: -
j_gene: TRBJ2-3
CDR3aa: CASSRYRGDTQYF
CDR3nt: TGTGCCAGCTCACGCTACAGGGGGGATACGCAGTATTTT

v_gene: TRBV5-1
d_gene: -
abundance: -
j_gene: TRBJ1-3
CDR3aa: CASSLSGTPGNTIYF
CDR3nt: TGCGCCAGCAGCTTATCCGGGACACCAGGAAACACCATATATTTT

v_gene: TRBV30
d_gene: -
abundance: -
j_gene: TRBJ2-2
CDR3aa: CGSGRNTGELFF
CDR3nt: TGTGGTAGCGGTCGGAACACCGGGGAGCTGTTTTTT

v_gene: TRBV28
d_gene: TRBD1
abundance: -
j_gene: TRBJ1-1
CDR3aa: CASSLYGQGAGLMNTEAFF
CDR3nt: TGTGCCAGCAGTTTATATGGACAGGGGGCAGGCCTAATGAACACTGAAGCTTTCTTT

v_gene: TRBV7-2
d_gene: -
abundance: -
j_gene: TRBJ2-7
CDR3aa: CASSLYRGGEQYF
CDR3nt: TGTGCCAGCAGCCTGTACAGGGGAGGCGAGCAGTACTTC

v_gene: TRBV7-2
d_gene: TRBD2
abundance: -
j_gene: TRBJ2-1
CDR3aa: CASSLAPIAGGLDEQFF
CDR3nt: TGTGCCAGCAGCTTAGCCCCTATAGCGGGGGGATTGGATGAGCAGTTCTTC

v_gene: TRBV19
d_gene: -
abundance: -
j_gene: TRBJ2-7
CDR3aa: CASRNSYYEQYF
CDR3nt: TGTGCCAGTAGAAACAGCTATTACGAGCAGTACTTC

v_gene: TRBV18
d_gene: -
abundance: few
j_gene: TRBJ2-5
CDR3aa: CASSPPTSRETQYF
CDR3nt: TGTGCCAGCTCACCACCCACCTCTCGAGAGACCCAGTACTTC

v_gene: TRBV29-1
d_gene: -
abundance: -
j_gene: TRBJ2-3
CDR3aa: CSVTDSSDTQYF
CDR3nt: TGCAGCGTTACAGACAGTTCAGATACGCAGTATTTT

v_gene: TRBV30
d_gene: -
abundance: -
j_gene: TRBJ2-7
CDR3aa: CAWSGGNRVYEQYF
CDR3nt: TGTGCCTGGAGTGGAGGTAACAGGGTTTACGAGCAGTACTTC

v_gene: TRBV6-5
d_gene: TRBD2
abundance: -
j_gene: TRBJ2-7
CDR3aa: CASSSGRSREQYF
CDR3nt: TGTGCCAGCAGTAGCGGGAGGTCCCGGGAGCAGTACTTC

v_gene: TRBV5-6
d_gene: -
abundance: -
j_gene: TRBJ1-4
CDR3aa: CASSGVRTPTNEKLFF
CDR3nt: TGTGCCAGCAGCGGGGTAAGGACACCAACTAATGAAAAACTGTTTTTT

v_gene: TRBV9
d_gene: TRBD2
abundance: -
j_gene: TRBJ2-7
CDR3aa: CASSVLAGFEYEQYF
CDR3nt: TGTGCCAGCAGCGTGCTAGCGGGATTCGAGTACGAGCAGTACTTC

v_gene: TRBV5-3
d_gene: TRBD2
abundance: -
j_gene: TRBJ2-3
CDR3aa: CARSSPKFLDSGSTDTQYF
CDR3nt: TGTGCCAGAAGCTCACCTAAATTTTTGGATAGCGGGAGCACAGATACGCAGTATTTT

v_gene: TRBV28
d_gene: TRBD1
abundance: -
j_gene: TRBJ2-7
CDR3aa: CASSFPGQGPYEQYF
CDR3nt: TGTGCCAGCAGTTTCCCGGGACAGGGGCCCTACGAGCAGTACTTC

v_gene: TRBV4-1
d_gene: -
abundance: once
j_gene: TRBJ2-7
CDR3aa: CASSQVARDGEQYF
CDR3nt: TGCGCCAGCAGCCAAGTAGCTCGGGATGGCGAGCAGTACTTC